This TCR beta chain was sequenced during a study of T cell responses to AZD1222 COVID-19 vaccine. Study details: Pooling was applied to second doses at about 4 or about 12 weeks.

TCRdb's copy holds only in-frame clones and misses some; the assay was immunoSEQ multiplex PCR. In the table there are approximately 170,000 clones, 80% to 95% of which are singletons. The CDR3 sequence is 15 residues long. V lost 3 bases and J 3 bases, leaving 15 bases between the germline ends. The germline CDR1 and CDR2 sequences are ENHRY and SYGVKD. Study findings and constraints: The donor group comprised mostly white British people and more females; the analysis possibly underestimated clonal diversity. Baseline seropositives among AZD1222 recipients totaled only five to seven. Spike was spanned by vaccine-associated CD4 TCRs, with dominance at 160-218 and 743-854.

As regards this clone: The target antigen is unknown.

This clonotype was sampled from an adult in good health. The sequenced sample was peripheral blood, obtained on day 0 of AZD1222 vaccination. V and J are TRBV10-3 and TRBJ2-7; D possibly corresponds to TRBD1 (6 bases). CDR3 in amino acids: CAISDETGALYEQYF. CDR3 nucleotide sequence: TGTGCCATCAGTGACGAGACAGGAGCCCTCTACGAGCAGTACTTC.